This is a list of T cell receptor beta chains from one sample in a study of neurological immune-mediated disorders. Using its own MiXCR run on the 5' RACE reads, TCRdb lists one record per CDR3 protein. Among 45,000 to 60,000 distinct CDR3 sequences, around 4% were seen once, and the ten largest hold around 1.5%. The sequenced sample consisted of PBMCs. These receptor sequences come from a man aged 30 to 45 with multiple sclerosis. The CDR3 runs from the conserved cysteine through the conserved F or W. A D gene is named only where the DNA matches it firmly. Clone size is given as once, few or many counts, or a class when the clone is expanded.

D: .; size: many; J: TRBJ2-2; V: TRBV7-2; CDR3: CASSPRTVNTGELFF; DNA: TGTGCCAGCAGCCCTCGGACAGTGAACACCGGGGAGCTGTTTTTT
D: TRBD1; size: many; J: TRBJ1-2; V: TRBV5-1; CDR3: CASSPAPDRGYGYTF; DNA: TGCGCCAGCAGCCCGGCACCCGACAGGGGTTATGGCTACACCTTC
D: .; size: many; J: TRBJ2-7; V: TRBV20-1; CDR3: CSARAPSGPGEQYF; DNA: TGCAGTGCTAGGGCACCCTCGGGCCCCGGCGAGCAGTACTTC
D: .; size: many; J: TRBJ1-2; V: TRBV12-3/TRBV12-4; CDR3: CASSLPSNYGYTF; DNA: TGTGCCAGCAGTTTGCCCTCTAACTATGGCTACACCTTC
D: .; size: many; J: TRBJ2-6; V: TRBV9; CDR3: CASSVGVAGANVLTF; DNA: TGTGCCAGCAGCGTAGGCGTAGCTGGGGCCAACGTCCTGACTTTC
D: TRBD1; size: many; J: TRBJ1-1; V: TRBV12-3/TRBV12-4; CDR3: CASSPDRVNTEAFF; DNA: TGTGCCAGCAGTCCGGACAGGGTTAACACTGAAGCTTTCTTT
D: TRBD1; size: many; J: TRBJ2-2; V: TRBV27; CDR3: CASVKTGITGELFF; DNA: TGTGCCAGCGTAAAGACAGGGATCACCGGGGAGCTGTTTTTT
D: TRBD1; size: many; J: TRBJ2-3; V: TRBV20-1; CDR3: CSATQGPGSTDTQYF; DNA: TGCAGTGCTACACAGGGGCCCGGTAGCACAGATACGCAGTATTTT
D: .; size: many; J: TRBJ1-2; V: TRBV7-9; CDR3: CASSFGSGQLNYGYTF; DNA: TGTGCCAGCAGCTTTGGTTCCGGACAGCTTAACTATGGCTACACCTTC
D: .; size: many; J: TRBJ2-2; V: TRBV6-5; CDR3: CASSYSSGPGELFF; DNA: TGTGCCAGCAGTTACTCAAGCGGGCCCGGGGAGCTGTTTTTT
D: TRBD2; size: many; J: TRBJ2-7; V: TRBV9; CDR3: CASSPLGLTGGSEQYF; DNA: TGTGCCAGCAGCCCCCTTGGCTTAACGGGAGGCTCCGAGCAGTACTTC
D: TRBD1; size: many; J: TRBJ2-7; V: TRBV20-1; CDR3: CSARELTGASYEQYF; DNA: TGCAGTGCTAGAGAGTTGACAGGGGCGTCCTACGAGCAGTACTTC
D: .; size: many; J: TRBJ1-5; V: TRBV12-3/TRBV12-4; CDR3: CASARVAGQPQNF; DNA: TGTGCCAGCGCTAGGGTTGCGGGGCAGCCCCAGAATTTT
D: .; size: many; J: TRBJ1-5; V: TRBV12-3/TRBV12-4; CDR3: CASSLKGIGNQPQHF; DNA: TGTGCCAGCAGTTTAAAGGGGATTGGCAATCAGCCCCAGCATTTT
D: TRBD2; size: many; J: TRBJ2-5; V: TRBV3-1; CDR3: CASSRRMAGGSETQYF; DNA: TGTGCCAGCAGCCGGAGGATGGCGGGAGGGTCGGAGACCCAGTACTTC
D: TRBD2; size: many; J: TRBJ2-5; V: TRBV20-1; CDR3: CSARDMRESRETQYF; DNA: TGCAGTGCTAGAGATATGCGGGAGTCCCGGGAGACCCAGTACTTC
D: .; size: many; J: TRBJ2-2; V: TRBV28; CDR3: CASSSPGIASKSLGGELFF; DNA: TGTGCCAGCAGTTCGCCGGGAATAGCCTCTAAAAGTCTTGGCGGGGAGCTGTTTTTT